The 19 T cell receptor beta chains reported below all come from one sample, sequenced in a study of shared clonotypes between healthy human individuals. Naive CD8 cells lacked CD45RO and underwent positive selection for CCR7, leaving out terminally differentiated effector memory CD45RA+ cells. TCRdb's copy holds only in-frame clones and misses some; the assay was immunoSEQ multiplex PCR. Of 1.5 million to 2.5 million clones in the sample, about 94% were seen once. Sequenced sample: naive CD8+ T cells sorted from blood. Receptor source: a man younger than 35 in good health.

The gene calls are TRBV4-1 and TRBJ2-5; TRBD2 aligns across 8 bases. V lost 1 base to trimming and J lost 1 base; unmatched junction nucleotides: 8. This CDR3 is built from 17 residues. Germline CDR1 and CDR2: MGHRA and YSYEKL. In DNA, the CDR3 is TGCGCCAGCAGCCAAGGGAACCGGGGGGGGAGCCAAGAGACCCAGTACTTC. Protein product: CASSQGNRGGSQETQYF.

V usage is TRBV28 and J usage is TRBJ2-2; D not certain. CDR1 and CDR2 (germline): MDHEN, SYDVKM. The CDR3 runs to 15 residues. Trimming left V 0 bases short and J 2 bases short, with 7 bases between. The CDR3 loop is CASSLWGGNTGELFF. The CDR3 DNA reads TGTGCCAGCAGTTTATGGGGTGGCAACACCGGGGAGCTGTTTTTT. The entire variable domain, with the rest obtained from reference TRBV28 and TRBJ2-2, is as follows: DVKVTQSSRYLVKRTGEKVFLECVQDMDHENMFWYRQDPGLGLRLIYFSYDVKMKEKGDIPEGYSVSREKKERFSLILESASTNQTSMYLCASSLWGGNTGELFFGEGSRLTVL.

The chain couples TRBV27 to TRBJ2-1; 8 bases match TRBD2. Germline values: CDR1 MNHEY, CDR2 SMNVEV (reference sequence). J gave up 6 bases and V 5 bases, and 12 bases lay outside the gene matches. The CDR3 length is 16 residues. DNA of the CDR3: TGTGCCAGCAGTCCCGTACAGCGGGAGTTACGCAATGAGCAGTTCTTC. Translated: CASSPVQRELRNEQFF.

The V call is TRBV5-1, the J call TRBJ1-1; no reliable D call. This CDR3 is built from 15 residues. Deletions cut 3 bases from V and 5 bases from J, with 17 bases between. In germline, CDR1 is SGHRS, CDR2 YFSETQ. CDR3 region: CASSSSFHPETEAFF. CDR3 DNA: TGCGCCAGCAGCTCCTCGTTCCATCCCGAGACTGAAGCTTTCTTT.

This clone occurred once. The sample holds other DNA sequences that translate to the same CDR3. The CDR3 nucleotides are TGTGCCAGCAGTTTACAGGGGACACCCTACGAGCAGTACTTC. Its protein is CASSLQGTPYEQYF. The rearrangement joins TRBV27 to TRBJ2-7; D may be TRBD1 (6 bases). This CDR3 contains 14 residues. Deletions cut 2 bases from V and 2 bases from J, with 10 bases between. Germline V gene data show CDR1 as MNHEY and CDR2 as SMNVEV (reference sequence).

V gene TRBV4-3 combines with J gene TRBJ2-7; D perhaps matches TRBD2 (6 bases). CDR1 is LGHNA and CDR2 is YSLEER in the germline V gene. The CDR3 has 14 residues. V lost 2 bases, J lost 4 bases, and 12 bases lay in between. CDR3 DNA sequence: TGCGCCAGCAGCCAAACGGCGGGATGGTACGAGCAGTACTTC. Translated: CASSQTAGWYEQYF.

This clone was observed once. This chain connects TRBV10-2 to TRBJ2-2; no clear D gene. The CDR3 loop spans 15 amino acids. Trimming removed 4 bases at V and 3 bases at J, with 12 bases between. Germline V CDR1 and CDR2: WSHSY, SAAADI. CDR3: CASSVFGADTGELFF. The DNA for the CDR3 is TGCGCCAGCAGTGTTTTCGGTGCGGACACCGGGGAGCTGTTTTTT.

The CDR3: CASSGELAGDTQYF. The CDR3 DNA reads as TGTGCCAGCAGTGGGGAGCTAGCGGGAGATACGCAGTATTTT. The rearrangement links TRBV27 to TRBJ2-3; TRBD2 matches 8 bases. J lost 5 bases, V lost 5 bases, and 6 bases had no gene match. Germline V gene lookup returns CDR1 MNHEY and CDR2 SMNVEV (reference sequence). The CDR3 covers 14 residues.

V and J are TRBV7-9 and TRBJ2-7; no clear D gene. V shed 3 bases and J shed 0 bases, with 9 bases lying between them. The germline V gene encodes CDR1 SEHNR and CDR2 FQNEAQ (reference sequence). This CDR3 comprises 14 residues. CDR3 nucleotides: TGTGCCAGCAGCTTCGGGCCCAGCTCCTACGAGCAGTACTTC. This translates into CASSFGPSSYEQYF.

The rearrangement uses TRBV27 and TRBJ2-3; no clear D. There are 14 residues in the CDR3. Germline V gene lookup returns CDR1 MNHEY and CDR2 SMNVEV (reference sequence). Trimming left V 4 bases short and J 0 bases short, with 8 bases between. CDR3 protein: CASSYRHSTDTQYF. CDR3 sequence (DNA): TGTGCCAGCAGTTACAGACATAGCACAGATACGCAGTATTTT.

This clone occurred once. This chain joins TRBV7-2 and TRBJ1-2; 9 bases fit TRBD1. Germline CDR1 is SGHTA and CDR2 is FQGNSA. The CDR3 consists of 13 residues. J was trimmed by 6 bases and V by 5 bases; bases with no gene match: 4. CDR3 protein: CASSITGGDGYTF. The CDR3 nucleotides are TGTGCCAGCAGCATAACAGGGGGCGATGGCTACACCTTC.

The chain joins TRBV5-1 to TRBJ2-1, with 8 bases matching TRBD2. Germline V gene data show CDR1 as SGHRS and CDR2 as YFSETQ. The CDR3 covers 15 residues. V shed 2 bases, J shed 3 bases, and the junction held 4 bases outside the gene matches. CDR3 protein: CASSFALAVYNEQFF. The CDR3 DNA is TGCGCCAGCAGCTTCGCACTAGCGGTCTACAATGAGCAGTTCTTC.

The chain carries TRBV10-2 and TRBJ2-1; TRBD2 matches at 10 bases. Germline CDR1 is WSHSY and CDR2 is SAAADI. The CDR3 covers 14 residues. Unmatched junction bases numbered 6, after V lost 9 bases and J lost 4 bases. The CDR3 reads CASLGLAAYNEQFF. For the CDR3, the DNA is TGCGCCAGTCTCGGACTAGCGGCTTACAATGAGCAGTTCTTC.

The V and J genes are TRBV6-6 and TRBJ2-2, with D tentatively TRBD1 (6 bases). Trimming took off 1 base at V and 2 bases at J, with 8 bases between the two ends. Germline V gene sequence: CDR1 MNHNY, CDR2 SVGAGI (reference sequence). There are 15 residues in the CDR3. CDR3 DNA: TGTGCCAGCAGTTACTGGGGACATAACACCGGGGAGCTGTTTTTT. Translating gives CASSYWGHNTGELFF.

The chain recombines TRBV6-5 with TRBJ2-7; D is unresolved. Looked up from germline, CDR1 is MNHEY and CDR2 is SVGAGI. CDR3 length: 13 amino acids. V was clipped by 7 bases and J by 4 bases, with 14 bases between them. Here the CDR3 reads CASTVGEYYEQYF. CDR3 bases: TGTGCCAGCACTGTCGGAGAGTATTACGAGCAGTACTTC.

This chain links TRBV5-4 with TRBJ2-5, with 14 bases identical to TRBD2. This CDR3 has 19 amino acids. V was clipped by 4 bases and J by 0 bases; unmatched bases: 11. Germline lookup yields CDR1 SGHNT and CDR2 YYREEE (reference sequence). In DNA, the CDR3 is TGTGCCAGCAGCCCCGCCGGGACTAGCGGGAGCCAGTACCAAGAGACCCAGTACTTC. This codes for CASSPAGTSGSQYQETQYF.

V usage is TRBV4-1 and J usage is TRBJ2-7; 10 positions agree with TRBD2. CDR1 MGHRA and CDR2 YSYEKL come from the germline V gene. The CDR3 is made up of 15 amino acids. J gave up 5 bases and V 4 bases, and 8 bases lay outside the gene matches. CDR3 in amino acids: CASSPGGLAGDEQYF. Written as DNA, the CDR3 is TGCGCCAGCAGCCCCGGTGGGCTAGCGGGAGACGAGCAGTACTTC.

This clone has a single count. CDR3 nucleotides: TGTGCCAGCAGTTTTCGCGACCTTGGGGGCAATCAGCCCCAGCATTTT. Amino acids: CASSFRDLGGNQPQHF. The chain links TRBV28 to TRBJ1-5; D unresolved. The CDR3 is 16 residues long. Germline V gives CDR1 MDHEN, CDR2 SYDVKM. The V and J ends lost 3 bases and 2 bases respectively, with 14 bases between them.

This clone came up once. The chain employs TRBV7-8 and TRBJ2-1; D uncertain. V was cut by 5 bases and J by 5 bases, with 16 bases left in between. The germline CDR1 and CDR2 sequences are SGHVS and FQNEAQ. The CDR3 length is 15 residues. The DNA of the CDR3 is TGTGCCAGCAGCCCTACCGAGATCCGACACAATGAGCAGTTCTTC. Translating it yields CASSPTEIRHNEQFF. Supplemented by reference TRBV7-8 and TRBJ2-1, the full variable domain reads GAGVSQSPRYKVAKRGQDVALRCDPISGHVSLFWYQQALGQGPEFLTYFQNEAQLDKSGLPSDRFFAERPEGSVSTLKIQRTQQEDSAVYLCASSPTEIRHNEQFFGPGTRLTVL.